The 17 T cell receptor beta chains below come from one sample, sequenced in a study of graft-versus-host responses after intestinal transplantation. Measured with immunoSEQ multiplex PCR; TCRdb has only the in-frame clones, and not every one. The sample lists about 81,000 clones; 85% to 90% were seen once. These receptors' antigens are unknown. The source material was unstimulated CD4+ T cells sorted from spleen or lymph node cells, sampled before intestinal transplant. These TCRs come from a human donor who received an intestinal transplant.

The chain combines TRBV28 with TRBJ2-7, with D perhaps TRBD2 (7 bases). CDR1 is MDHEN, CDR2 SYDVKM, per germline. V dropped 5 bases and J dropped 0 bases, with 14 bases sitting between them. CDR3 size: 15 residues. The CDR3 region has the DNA TGTGCCAGCAGTCTCGGGGGCGGGAGCTCCTACGAGCAGTACTTC. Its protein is CASSLGGGSSYEQYF.

CDR3 coding DNA: TGTGCCAGCAGTCCTTGGGAGGGGCTCAGGGGCAATCAGCCCCAGCATTTT. Residues: CASSPWEGLRGNQPQHF. The rearrangement uses TRBV28 and TRBJ1-5; weak D call: TRBD1 (5 bases). The CDR3 runs to 17 residues. In germline, CDR1 is MDHEN, CDR2 SYDVKM. V lost 5 bases, J lost 2 bases, and 19 bases lay in between.

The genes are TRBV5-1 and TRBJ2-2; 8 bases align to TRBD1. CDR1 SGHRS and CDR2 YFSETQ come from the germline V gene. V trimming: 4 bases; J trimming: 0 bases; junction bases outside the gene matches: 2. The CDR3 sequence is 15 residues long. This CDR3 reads CASSPTGANTGELFF. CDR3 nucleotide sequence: TGCGCCAGCAGCCCGACAGGGGCGAACACCGGGGAGCTGTTTTTT.

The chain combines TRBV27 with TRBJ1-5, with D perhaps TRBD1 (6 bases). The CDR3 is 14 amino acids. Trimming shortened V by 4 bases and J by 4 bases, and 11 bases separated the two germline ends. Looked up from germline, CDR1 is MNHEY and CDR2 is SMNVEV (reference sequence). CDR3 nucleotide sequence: TGTGCCAGCAGTTCCGTCAGGGGAAATCAGCCCCAGCATTTT. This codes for CASSSVRGNQPQHF.

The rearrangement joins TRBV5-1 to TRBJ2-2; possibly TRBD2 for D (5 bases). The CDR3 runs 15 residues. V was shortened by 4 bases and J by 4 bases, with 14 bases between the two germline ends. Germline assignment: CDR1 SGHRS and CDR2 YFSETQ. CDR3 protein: CASSNPGGLTGELFF. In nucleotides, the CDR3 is TGCGCCAGCAGCAATCCAGGAGGTCTCACCGGGGAGCTGTTTTTT.

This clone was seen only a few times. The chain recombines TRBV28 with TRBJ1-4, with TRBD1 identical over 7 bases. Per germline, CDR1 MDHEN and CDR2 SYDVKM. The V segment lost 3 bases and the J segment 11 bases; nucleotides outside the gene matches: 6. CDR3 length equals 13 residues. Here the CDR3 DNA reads TGTGCCAGCAGTTTCGGACAGGTCGGGAAACTGTTTTTT. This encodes CASSFGQVGKLFF. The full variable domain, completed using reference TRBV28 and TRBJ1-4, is DVKVTQSSRYLVKRTGEKVFLECVQDMDHENMFWYRQDPGLGLRLIYFSYDVKMKEKGDIPEGYSVSREKKERFSLILESASTNQTSMYLCASSFGQVGKLFFGSGTQLSVL.

CDR3 DNA: TGTGCCAGCAGCTCGTACTACGAGCAGTACTTC. Translating it yields CASSSYYEQYF. V and J are TRBV7-8 and TRBJ2-7; D call uncertain. Trimming took off 4 bases at V and 3 bases at J, with 4 bases between the two ends. The CDR3 has 11 amino acids. The germline V gene encodes CDR1 SGHVS and CDR2 FQNEAQ.

The DNA for the CDR3 is TGCGCCAGCAGCCAAGCTTCCGGGACTAGTCTCTCCTACGAGCAGTACTTC. The encoded protein is CASSQASGTSLSYEQYF. The chain carries TRBV4-1 and TRBJ2-7; TRBD2 matches at 8 bases. J lost 0 bases, V lost 1 base, and 8 bases had no gene match. There are 17 residues in the CDR3. CDR1 is MGHRA and CDR2 is YSYEKL in the germline V gene.

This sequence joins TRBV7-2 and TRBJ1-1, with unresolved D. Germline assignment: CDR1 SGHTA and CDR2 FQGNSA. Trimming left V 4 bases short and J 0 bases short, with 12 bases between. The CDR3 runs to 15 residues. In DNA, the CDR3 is TGTGCCAGCAGCTATGCGGCGGTTATGAACACTGAAGCTTTCTTT. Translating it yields CASSYAAVMNTEAFF.

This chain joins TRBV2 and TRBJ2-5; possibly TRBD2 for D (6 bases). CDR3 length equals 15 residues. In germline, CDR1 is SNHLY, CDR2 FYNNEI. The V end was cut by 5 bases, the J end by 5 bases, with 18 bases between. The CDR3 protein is CASSTPGTVVETQYF. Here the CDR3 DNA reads TGTGCCAGCAGTACCCCAGGGACTGTCGTGGAGACCCAGTACTTC.

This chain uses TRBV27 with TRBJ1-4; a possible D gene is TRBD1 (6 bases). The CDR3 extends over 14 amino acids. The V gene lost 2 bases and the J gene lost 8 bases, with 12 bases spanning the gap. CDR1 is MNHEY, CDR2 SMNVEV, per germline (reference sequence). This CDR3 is CASSLAGAREKLFF. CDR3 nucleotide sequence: TGTGCCAGCAGTTTAGCGGGGGCGCGGGAAAAACTGTTTTTT.

The CDR3 nucleotides read TGTGCCAGCAGCTTTGGGGAAGGGGGCAATAATTCACCCCTCCACTTT. This encodes CASSFGEGGNNSPLHF. The gene calls are TRBV7-9 and TRBJ1-6; 7 bases are a match to TRBD1. After removal of 3 bases from V and 5 bases from J, the junction contained 7 bases not matched to a gene. Per the germline V gene, CDR1 is SEHNR and CDR2 is FQNEAQ (reference sequence). CDR3 size: 16 residues.

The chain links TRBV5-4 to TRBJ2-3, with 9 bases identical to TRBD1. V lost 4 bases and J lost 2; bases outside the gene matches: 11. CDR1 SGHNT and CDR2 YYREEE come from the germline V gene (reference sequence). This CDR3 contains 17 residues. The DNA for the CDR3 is TGTGCCAGCAGCGGGGGACCCGGGACAGGGCTCACAGATACGCAGTATTTT. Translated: CASSGGPGTGLTDTQYF. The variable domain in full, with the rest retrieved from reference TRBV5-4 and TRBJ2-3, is ETGVTQSPTHLIKTRGQQVTLRCSSQSGHNTVSWYQQALGQGPQFIFQYYREEENGRGNFPPRFSGLQFPNYSSELNVNALELDDSALYLCASSGGPGTGLTDTQYFGPGTRLTVL.

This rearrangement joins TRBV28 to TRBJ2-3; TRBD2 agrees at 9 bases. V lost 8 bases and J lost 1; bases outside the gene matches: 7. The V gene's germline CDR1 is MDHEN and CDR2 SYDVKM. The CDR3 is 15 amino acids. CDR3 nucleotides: TGTGCCAGCCGCGGGGGGGCCTCGGGCACAGATACGCAGTATTTT. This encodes CASRGGASGTDTQYF.

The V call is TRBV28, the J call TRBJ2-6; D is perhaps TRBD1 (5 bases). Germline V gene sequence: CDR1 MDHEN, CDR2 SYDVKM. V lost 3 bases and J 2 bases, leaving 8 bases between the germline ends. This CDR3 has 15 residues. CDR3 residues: CASSFSGPGANVLTF. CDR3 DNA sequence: TGTGCCAGCAGTTTCTCAGGGCCTGGGGCCAACGTCCTGACTTTC.

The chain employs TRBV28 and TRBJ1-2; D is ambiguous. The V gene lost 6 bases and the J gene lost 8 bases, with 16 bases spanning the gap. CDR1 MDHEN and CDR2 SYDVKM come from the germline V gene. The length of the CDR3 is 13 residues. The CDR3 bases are TGTGCCAGCAGCTATTACGTCCTCGGGGGCTACACCTTC. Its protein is CASSYYVLGGYTF.

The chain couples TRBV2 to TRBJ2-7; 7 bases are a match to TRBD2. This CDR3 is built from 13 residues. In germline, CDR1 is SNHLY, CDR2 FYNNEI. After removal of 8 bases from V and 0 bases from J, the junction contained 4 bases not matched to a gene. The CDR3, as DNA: TGTGCCAGCGGGAGGGACTTCTCCTACGAGCAGTACTTC. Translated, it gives CASGRDFSYEQYF.